The entry that follows covers one TCR beta chain sequence. Antigen unknown. This entry is derived from a study of T cells after posttransplantation cyclophosphamide. Study findings and constraints: Recipient CMV seropositivity and CMV reactivation strongly tracked TRB clonality.

Sequencing was performed with immunoSEQ multiplex PCR; in TCRdb, only in-frame clones are kept and a portion is missing. Seen here are around 21,000 clones, about 90% observed once, and the top ten hold approximately 7.3%. Cyclophosphamide on days +3 and +4 followed busulfan-fludarabine conditioning and a marrow graft. Trimming stripped 2 bases from V and 6 bases from J, with 20 bases between. The germline V gene has CDR1 SGHTA and CDR2 FQGNSA. This CDR3 is 17 amino acids long. The rearrangement uses TRBV7-2 and TRBJ2-1; TRBD2 is a possible D gene (8 bases). This sequence originates from a female patient aged 40-50 years who received an allogeneic stem cell transplant from a related donor, was CMV-positive, and had no GVHD. Some T cells may be the graft donor's. The sample was PBMCs, taken after allogeneic stem cell transplant with posttransplant cyclophosphamide. CDR3 protein: CASSLKGGGRTSNEQFF. CDR3 nucleotide sequence: TGTGCCAGCAGCTTAAAAGGGGGCGGGAGGACCTCCAATGAGCAGTTCTTC.